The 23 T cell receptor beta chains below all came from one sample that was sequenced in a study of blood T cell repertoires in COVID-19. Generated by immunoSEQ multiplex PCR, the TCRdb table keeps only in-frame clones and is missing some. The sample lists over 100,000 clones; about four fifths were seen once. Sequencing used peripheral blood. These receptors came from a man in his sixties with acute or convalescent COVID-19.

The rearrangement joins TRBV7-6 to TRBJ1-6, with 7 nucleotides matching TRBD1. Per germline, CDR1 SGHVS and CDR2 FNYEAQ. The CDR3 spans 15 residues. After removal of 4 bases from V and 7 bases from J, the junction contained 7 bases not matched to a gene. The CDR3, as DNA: TGTGCCAGCAGCTCCGACGACAGGGCGAATTCACCCCTCCACTTT. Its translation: CASSSDDRANSPLHF.

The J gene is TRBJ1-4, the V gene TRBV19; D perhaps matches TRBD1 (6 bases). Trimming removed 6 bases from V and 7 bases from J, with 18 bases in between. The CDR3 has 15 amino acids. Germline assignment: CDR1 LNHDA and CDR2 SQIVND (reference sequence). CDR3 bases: TGTGCCAGTAGCCCGGGGGGCAGACCTGCTGAAAAACTGTTTTTT. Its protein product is CASSPGGRPAEKLFF. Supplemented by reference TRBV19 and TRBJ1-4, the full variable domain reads DGGITQSPKYLFRKEGQNVTLSCEQNLNHDAMYWYRQDPGQGLRLIYYSQIVNDFQKGDIAEGYSVSREKKESFPLTVTSAQKNPTAFYLCASSPGGRPAEKLFFGSGTQLSVL.

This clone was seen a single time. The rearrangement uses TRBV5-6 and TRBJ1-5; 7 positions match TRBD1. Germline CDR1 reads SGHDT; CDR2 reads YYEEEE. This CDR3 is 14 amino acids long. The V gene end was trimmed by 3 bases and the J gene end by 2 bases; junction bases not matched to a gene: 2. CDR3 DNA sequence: TGTGCCAGCAGCTACGGACAGGGCAATCAGCCCCAGCATTTT. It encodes CASSYGQGNQPQHF.

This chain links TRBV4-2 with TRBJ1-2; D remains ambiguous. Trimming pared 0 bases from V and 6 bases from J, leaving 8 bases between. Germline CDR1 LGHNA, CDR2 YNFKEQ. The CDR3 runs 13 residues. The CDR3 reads CASSQEVQHGYTF. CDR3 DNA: TGTGCCAGCAGCCAAGAAGTACAACATGGCTACACCTTC.

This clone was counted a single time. CDR3 sequence (DNA): TGCGCCAGCAGCGAGGGACTAGCGGGAACCTACGAGCAGTACTTC. Its protein product is CASSEGLAGTYEQYF. The genes are TRBV5-1 and TRBJ2-7; 13 bases are a match to TRBD2. Germline V gene data show CDR1 as SGHRS and CDR2 as YFSETQ. The CDR3 totals 15 residues. The V gene end was trimmed by 4 bases and the J gene end by 2 bases; junction bases not matched to a gene: 3.

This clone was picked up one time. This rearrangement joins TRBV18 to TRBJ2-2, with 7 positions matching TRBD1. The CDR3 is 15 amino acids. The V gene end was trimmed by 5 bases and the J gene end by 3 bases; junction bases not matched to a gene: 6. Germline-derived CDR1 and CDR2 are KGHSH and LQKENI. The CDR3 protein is CASSANRGDTGELFF. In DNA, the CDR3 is TGTGCCAGCTCAGCGAACAGGGGTGACACCGGGGAGCTGTTTTTT.

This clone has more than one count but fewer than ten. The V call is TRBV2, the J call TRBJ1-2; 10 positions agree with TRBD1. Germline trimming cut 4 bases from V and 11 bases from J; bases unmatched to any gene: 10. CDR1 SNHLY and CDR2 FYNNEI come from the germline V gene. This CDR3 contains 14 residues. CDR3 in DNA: TGTGCCAGCAGTGCTGGACAGGGGGGGAGTTGGTACACCTTC. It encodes CASSAGQGGSWYTF. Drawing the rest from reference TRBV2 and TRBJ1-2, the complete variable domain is EPEVTQTPSHQVTQMGQEVILRCVPISNHLYFYWYRQILGQKVEFLVSFYNNEISEKSEIFDDQFSVERPDGSNFTLKIRSTKLEDSAMYFCASSAGQGGSWYTFGSGTRLTVV.

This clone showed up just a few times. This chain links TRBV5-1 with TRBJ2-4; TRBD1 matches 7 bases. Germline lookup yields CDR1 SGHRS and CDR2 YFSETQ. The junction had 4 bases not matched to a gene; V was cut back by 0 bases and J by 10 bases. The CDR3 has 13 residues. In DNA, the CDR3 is TGCGCCAGCAGCTTGGGACAGGGTGGAATTCAGTACTTC. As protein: CASSLGQGGIQYF.

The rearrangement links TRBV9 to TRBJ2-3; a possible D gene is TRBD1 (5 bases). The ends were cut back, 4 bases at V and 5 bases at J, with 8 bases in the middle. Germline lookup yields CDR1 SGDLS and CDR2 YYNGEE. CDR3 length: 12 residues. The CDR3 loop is CASSTQGDTQYF. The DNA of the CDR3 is TGTGCCAGCAGCACCCAGGGAGATACGCAGTATTTT.

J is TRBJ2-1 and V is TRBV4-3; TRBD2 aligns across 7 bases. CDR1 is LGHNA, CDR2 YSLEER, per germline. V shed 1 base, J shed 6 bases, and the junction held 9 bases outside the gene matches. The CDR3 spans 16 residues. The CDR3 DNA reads TGCGCCAGCAGCCAAGGAGATGGGAGGGCCACCAATGAGCAGTTCTTC. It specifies CASSQGDGRATNEQFF.

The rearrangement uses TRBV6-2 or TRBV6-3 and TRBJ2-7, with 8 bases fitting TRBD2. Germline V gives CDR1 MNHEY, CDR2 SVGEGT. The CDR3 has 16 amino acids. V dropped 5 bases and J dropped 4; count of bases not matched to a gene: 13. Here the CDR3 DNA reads TGTGCCAGCAGTACACTGTCCCGTCGGGAGGGGTACGAGCAGTACTTC. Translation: CASSTLSRREGYEQYF.

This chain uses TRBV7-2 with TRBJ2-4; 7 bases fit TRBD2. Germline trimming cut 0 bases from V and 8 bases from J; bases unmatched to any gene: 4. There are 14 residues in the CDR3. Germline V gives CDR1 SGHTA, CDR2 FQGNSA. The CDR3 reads CASSLATSSYIQYF. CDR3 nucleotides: TGTGCCAGCAGCTTAGCGACTAGCAGTTACATTCAGTACTTC. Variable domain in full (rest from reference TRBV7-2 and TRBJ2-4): GAGVSQSPSNKVTEKGKDVELRCDPISGHTALYWYRQSLGQGLEFLIYFQGNSAPDKSGLPSDRFSAERTGGSVSTLTIQRTQQEDSAVYLCASSLATSSYIQYFGAGTRLSVL.

The CDR3 loop is CSASRDRGSYSNQPQHF. DNA for the CDR3: TGCAGTGCTAGTCGGGACAGGGGATCTTATAGCAATCAGCCCCAGCATTTT. The rearrangement links TRBV20-1 to TRBJ1-5; 10 positions agree with TRBD1. V shed 3 bases and J 0 bases; nucleotides not matched to a gene: 8. Germline V gene sequence: CDR1 DFQATT, CDR2 SNEGSKA (reference sequence). The CDR3 consists of 17 residues.

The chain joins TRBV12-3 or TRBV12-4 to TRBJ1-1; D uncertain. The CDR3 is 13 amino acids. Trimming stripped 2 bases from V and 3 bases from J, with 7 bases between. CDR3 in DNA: TGTGCCAGCAGTTTAAAACTCTACACTGAAGCTTTCTTT. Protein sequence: CASSLKLYTEAFF.

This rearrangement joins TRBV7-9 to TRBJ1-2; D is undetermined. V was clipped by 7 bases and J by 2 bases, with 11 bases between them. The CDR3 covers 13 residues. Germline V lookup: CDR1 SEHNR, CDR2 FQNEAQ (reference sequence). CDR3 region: CASNPEGNYGYTF. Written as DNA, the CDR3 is TGTGCCAGCAACCCTGAGGGAAACTATGGCTACACCTTC.

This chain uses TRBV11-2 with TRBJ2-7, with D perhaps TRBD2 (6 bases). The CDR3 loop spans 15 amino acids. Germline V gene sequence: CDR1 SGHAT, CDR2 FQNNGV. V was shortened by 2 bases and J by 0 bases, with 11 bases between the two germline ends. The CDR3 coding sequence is TGTGCCAGCAGCTTATCTGAGGGAGGCTCCTACGAGCAGTACTTC. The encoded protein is CASSLSEGGSYEQYF.

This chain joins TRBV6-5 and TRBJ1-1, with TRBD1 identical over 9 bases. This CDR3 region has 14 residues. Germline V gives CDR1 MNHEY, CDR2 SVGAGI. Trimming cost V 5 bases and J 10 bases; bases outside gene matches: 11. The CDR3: CASSRTFTGGAAFF. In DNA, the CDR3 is TGTGCCAGCAGTCGTACTTTTACAGGGGGCGCAGCTTTCTTT.

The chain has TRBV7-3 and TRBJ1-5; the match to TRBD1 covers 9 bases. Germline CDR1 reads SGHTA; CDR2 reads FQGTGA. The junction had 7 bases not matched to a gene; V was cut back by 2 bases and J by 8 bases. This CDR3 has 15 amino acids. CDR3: CASSLSGQGAEPQHF. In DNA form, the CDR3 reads TGTGCCAGCAGCTTATCGGGACAGGGTGCTGAGCCCCAGCATTTT.

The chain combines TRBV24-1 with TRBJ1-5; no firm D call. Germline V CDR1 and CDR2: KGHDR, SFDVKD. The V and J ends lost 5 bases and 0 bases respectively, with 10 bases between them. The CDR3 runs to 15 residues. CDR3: CATSVVGYSNQPQHF. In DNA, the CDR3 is TGTGCCACCAGTGTTGTCGGTTATAGCAATCAGCCCCAGCATTTT.

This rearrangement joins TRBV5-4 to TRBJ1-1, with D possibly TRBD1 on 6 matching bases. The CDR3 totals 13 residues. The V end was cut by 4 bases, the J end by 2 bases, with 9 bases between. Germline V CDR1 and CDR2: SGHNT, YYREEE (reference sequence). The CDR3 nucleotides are TGTGCCAGCAGCGCGGACAGAAACACTGAAGCTTTCTTT. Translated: CASSADRNTEAFF.

The CDR3, as DNA: TGTGCCACCAGCAGAGATATCGCTAACCTTATCGATGAGCAGTTCTTC. Translation gives CATSRDIANLIDEQFF. J is TRBJ2-1 and V is TRBV15; no clear D. The CDR3 sequence is 16 residues long. Germline CDR1 reads LNHNV; CDR2 reads YYDKDF (reference sequence). V was clipped by 0 bases and J by 8 bases, with 17 bases between them.

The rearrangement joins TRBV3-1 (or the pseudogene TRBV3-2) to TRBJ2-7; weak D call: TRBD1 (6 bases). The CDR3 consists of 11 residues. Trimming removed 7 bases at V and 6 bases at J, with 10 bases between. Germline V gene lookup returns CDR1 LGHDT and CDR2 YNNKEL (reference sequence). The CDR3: CASTKTGEQYF. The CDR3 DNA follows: TGTGCCAGCACCAAGACAGGCGAGCAGTACTTC.

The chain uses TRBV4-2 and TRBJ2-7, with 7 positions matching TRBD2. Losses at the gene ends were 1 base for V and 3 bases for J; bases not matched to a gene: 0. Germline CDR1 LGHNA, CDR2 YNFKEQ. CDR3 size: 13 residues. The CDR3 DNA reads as TGTGCCAGCAGCCAAGGGACTAGCTACGAGCAGTACTTC. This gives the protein CASSQGTSYEQYF.